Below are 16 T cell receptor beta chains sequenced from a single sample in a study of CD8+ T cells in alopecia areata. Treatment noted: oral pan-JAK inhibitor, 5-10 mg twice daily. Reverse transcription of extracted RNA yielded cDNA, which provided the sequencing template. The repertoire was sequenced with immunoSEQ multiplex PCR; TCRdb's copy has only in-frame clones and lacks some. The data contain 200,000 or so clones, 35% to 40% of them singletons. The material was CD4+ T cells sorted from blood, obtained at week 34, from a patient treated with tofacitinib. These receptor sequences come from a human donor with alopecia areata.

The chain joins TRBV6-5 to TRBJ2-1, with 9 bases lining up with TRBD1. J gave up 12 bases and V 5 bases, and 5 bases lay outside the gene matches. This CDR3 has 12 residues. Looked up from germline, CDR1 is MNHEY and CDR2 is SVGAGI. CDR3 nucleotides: TGTGCCAGCAGTAACCAGGGACAGGGGCAGTTCTTC. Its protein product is CASSNQGQGQFF.

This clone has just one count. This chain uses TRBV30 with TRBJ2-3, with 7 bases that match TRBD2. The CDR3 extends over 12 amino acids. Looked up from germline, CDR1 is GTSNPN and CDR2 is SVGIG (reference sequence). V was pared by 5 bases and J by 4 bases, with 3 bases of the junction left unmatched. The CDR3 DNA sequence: TGTGCCTGGGGGGAGGGACCAGATACGCAGTATTTT. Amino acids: CAWGEGPDTQYF.

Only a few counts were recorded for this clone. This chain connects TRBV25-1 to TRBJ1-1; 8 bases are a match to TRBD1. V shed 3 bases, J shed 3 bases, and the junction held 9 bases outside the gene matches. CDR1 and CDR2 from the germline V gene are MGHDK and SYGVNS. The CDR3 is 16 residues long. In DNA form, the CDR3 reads TGTGCCAGCAGTGACCCCAGGGGGCGGTTGGACACTGAAGCTTTCTTT. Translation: CASSDPRGRLDTEAFF.

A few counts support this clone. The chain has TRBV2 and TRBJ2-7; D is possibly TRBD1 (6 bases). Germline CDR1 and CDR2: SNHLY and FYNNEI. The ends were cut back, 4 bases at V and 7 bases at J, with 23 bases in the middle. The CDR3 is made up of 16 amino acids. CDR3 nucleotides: TGTGCCAGCAGTGTCTCCGGCCGGGGACACTCTTGGGAGCAGTACTTC. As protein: CASSVSGRGHSWEQYF.

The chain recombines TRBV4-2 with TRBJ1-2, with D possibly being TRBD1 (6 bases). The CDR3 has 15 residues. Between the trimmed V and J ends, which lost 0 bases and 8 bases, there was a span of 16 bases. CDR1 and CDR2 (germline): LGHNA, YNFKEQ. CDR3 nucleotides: TGTGCCAGCAGCCAAGATTCGGGACAAAAGAACGGCTACACCTTC. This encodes CASSQDSGQKNGYTF.

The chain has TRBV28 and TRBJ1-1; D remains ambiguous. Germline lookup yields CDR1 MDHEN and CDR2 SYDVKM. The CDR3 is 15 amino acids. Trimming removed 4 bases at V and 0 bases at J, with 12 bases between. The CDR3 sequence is CASSSGGLMNTEAFF. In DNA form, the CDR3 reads TGTGCCAGCAGTTCGGGAGGACTGATGAACACTGAAGCTTTCTTT.

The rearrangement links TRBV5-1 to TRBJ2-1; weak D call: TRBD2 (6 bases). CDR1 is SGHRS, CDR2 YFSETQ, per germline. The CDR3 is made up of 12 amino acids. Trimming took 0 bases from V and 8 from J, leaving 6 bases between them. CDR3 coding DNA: TGCGCCAGCAGCTTGGGGGAGGATGAGCAGTTCTTC. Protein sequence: CASSLGEDEQFF.

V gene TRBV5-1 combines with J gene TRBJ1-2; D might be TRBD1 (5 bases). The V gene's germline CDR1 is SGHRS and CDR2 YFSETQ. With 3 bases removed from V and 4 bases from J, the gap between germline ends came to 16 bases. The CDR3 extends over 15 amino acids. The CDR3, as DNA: TGCGCCAGCAGCTCCCGGGCGGGGCTCAGCTATGGCTACACCTTC. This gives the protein CASSSRAGLSYGYTF.

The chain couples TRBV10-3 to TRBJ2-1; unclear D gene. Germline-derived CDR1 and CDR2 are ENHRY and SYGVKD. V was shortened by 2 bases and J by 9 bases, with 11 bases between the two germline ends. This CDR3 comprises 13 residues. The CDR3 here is CAISEMAKGEQFF. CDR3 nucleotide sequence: TGTGCCATCAGTGAGATGGCTAAAGGTGAGCAGTTCTTC.

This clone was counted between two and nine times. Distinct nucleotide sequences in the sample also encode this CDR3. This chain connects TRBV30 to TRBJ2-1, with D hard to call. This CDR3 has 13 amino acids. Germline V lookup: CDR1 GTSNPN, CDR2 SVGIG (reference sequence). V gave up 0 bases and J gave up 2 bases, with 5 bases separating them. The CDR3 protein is CAWSVGAYNEQFF. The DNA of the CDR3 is TGTGCCTGGAGTGTTGGGGCCTACAATGAGCAGTTCTTC.

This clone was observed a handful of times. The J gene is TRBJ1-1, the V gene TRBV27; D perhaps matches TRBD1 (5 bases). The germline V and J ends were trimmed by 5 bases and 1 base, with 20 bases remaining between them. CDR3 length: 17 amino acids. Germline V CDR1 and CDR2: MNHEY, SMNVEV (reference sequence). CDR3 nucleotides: TGTGCCAGCAGTGCGGGACCCTCGAGGAGCAGGAACACTGAAGCTTTCTTT. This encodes CASSAGPSRSRNTEAFF.

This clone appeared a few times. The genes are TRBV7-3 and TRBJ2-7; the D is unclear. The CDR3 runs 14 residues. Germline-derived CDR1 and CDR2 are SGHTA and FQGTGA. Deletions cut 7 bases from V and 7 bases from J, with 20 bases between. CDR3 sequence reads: CASKAGPSVGEQYF. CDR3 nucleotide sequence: TGTGCCAGCAAGGCCGGGCCTTCCGTCGGGGAGCAGTACTTC. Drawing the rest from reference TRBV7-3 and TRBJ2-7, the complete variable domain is GAGVSQTPSNKVTEKGKYVELRCDPISGHTALYWYRQSLGQGPEFLIYFQGTGAADDSGLPNDRFFAVRPEGSVSTLKIQRTERGDSAVYLCASKAGPSVGEQYFGPGTRLTVT.

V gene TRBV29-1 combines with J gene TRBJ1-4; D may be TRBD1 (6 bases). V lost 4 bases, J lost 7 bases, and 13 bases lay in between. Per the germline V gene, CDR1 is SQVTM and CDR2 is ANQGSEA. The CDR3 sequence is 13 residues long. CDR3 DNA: TGCAGCGTTGCGGGGGGGCTCAGTGAAAAACTGTTTTTT. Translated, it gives CSVAGGLSEKLFF.

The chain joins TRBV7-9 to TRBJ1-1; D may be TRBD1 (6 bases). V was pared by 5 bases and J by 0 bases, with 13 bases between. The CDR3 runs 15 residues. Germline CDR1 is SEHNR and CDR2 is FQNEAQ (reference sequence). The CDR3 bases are TGTGCCAGCAGCCCTTTTGGGGGGCTGAACACTGAAGCTTTCTTT. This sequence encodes CASSPFGGLNTEAFF.

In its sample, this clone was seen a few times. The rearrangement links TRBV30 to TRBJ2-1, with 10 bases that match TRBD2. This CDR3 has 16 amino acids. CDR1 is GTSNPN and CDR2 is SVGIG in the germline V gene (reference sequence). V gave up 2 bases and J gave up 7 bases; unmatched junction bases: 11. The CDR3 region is CAWSPSGRALWNEQFF. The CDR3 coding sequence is TGTGCCTGGAGTCCCAGCGGGAGGGCCCTTTGGAATGAGCAGTTCTTC. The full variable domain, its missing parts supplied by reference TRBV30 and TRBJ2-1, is SQTIHQWPATLVQPVGSPLSLECTVEGTSNPNLYWYRQAAGRGLQLLFYSVGIGQISSEVPQNLSASRPQDRQFILSSKKLLLSDSGFYLCAWSPSGRALWNEQFFGPGTRLTVL.

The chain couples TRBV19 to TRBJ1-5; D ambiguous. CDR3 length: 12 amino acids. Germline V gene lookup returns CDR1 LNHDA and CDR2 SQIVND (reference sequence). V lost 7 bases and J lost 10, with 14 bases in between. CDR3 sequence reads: CASTPGGGPQHF. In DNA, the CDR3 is TGTGCCAGTACCCCCGGAGGTGGACCCCAGCATTTT.